A selection of T cell receptor beta chains follows, all from one sample in a study of blood T cell repertoires in COVID-19. This table comes from immunoSEQ multiplex PCR, and its TCRdb copy is limited to in-frame clones, with some not included. The top ten hold about 7% of the sample, which has around 170,000 clones, around three quarters seen once. The sample consisted of peripheral blood. These receptors were collected from a man in his 70s with active or convalescent COVID-19. Each CDR3 is given without its conserved first and last residue. Fields, in order: V gene, J gene, clone size, D gene, CDR3 protein. The D gene is left open where the match is weak. Not all rows give a size; the values are once, few, many and, for expanded clones, a class.

TRBV10-3	TRBJ2-2	NA	NA	AAKTVQGDTGELF
TRBV4-3	TRBJ1-1	few	NA	ASSQVAGANTEAF
TRBV25-1	TRBJ1-1	NA	NA	ASSERGGTEAF
TRBV12-3/TRBV12-4	TRBJ2-7	NA	NA	ASSRGSYEQY
TRBV4-1	TRBJ2-3	once	TRBD1	ASSLWGQAGDTQY
TRBV4-3	TRBJ1-2	NA	NA	ASSQDRRGRYT
TRBV30	TRBJ2-1	NA	NA	AWTRTYFNEQF
TRBV5-1	TRBJ2-7	NA	TRBD1	ASSHSPGQGSSEQY
TRBV29-1	TRBJ2-7	many	TRBD1	SVKGFMRDSPYEQY
TRBV5-4	TRBJ2-3	NA	NA	ASSLAKVGSTDTQY
TRBV2	TRBJ2-2	NA	TRBD2	ASRVLAGSTGELF
TRBV19	TRBJ1-1	NA	TRBD1	ASSGGTEAF
TRBV2	TRBJ2-3	NA	TRBD2	ASRGGGGGTDTQY
TRBV6-5	TRBJ1-1	NA	NA	ASGAQGDTEAF
TRBV6-2/TRBV6-3	TRBJ1-2	NA	NA	ASSYSSQGNGYT
TRBV7-2	TRBJ2-5	NA	NA	ASSFGSSETQY
TRBV21-1	TRBJ1-1	NA	NA	ASSKYYIRDRANSEAF
TRBV7-2	TRBJ2-7	few	NA	ASSYQGSDYEQY
TRBV30	TRBJ2-7	NA	TRBD2	AWSPPLAVMNYEQY
TRBV19	TRBJ2-7	NA	TRBD1	ASIPPGQDEQY
TRBV12-3/TRBV12-4	TRBJ2-3	NA	TRBD2	AGQRGRTDTQY
TRBV11-3	TRBJ2-1	few	NA	ASSYSSYNEQF
TRBV2	TRBJ1-6	NA	TRBD1	ASGTGNSPLH
TRBV19	TRBJ1-4	NA	TRBD1	ASSTQSGGDEKLF
TRBV24-1	TRBJ1-2	NA	TRBD1	ATSDRDSPYGYT
TRBV6-5	TRBJ2-7	few	TRBD1	ASSYAGQGYEQY
TRBV5-1	TRBJ2-7	once	TRBD1	ASSSDRALFYEQY
TRBV30	TRBJ1-5	NA	NA	AWSVDTGRGQPQH
TRBV30	TRBJ2-1	NA	TRBD2	AWSVDISGGASRYNEQF
TRBV5-1	TRBJ2-1	NA	NA	ASSSRQGPLNEQF
TRBV20-1	TRBJ1-1	NA	TRBD1	SASRRGRDTEAF
TRBV9	TRBJ1-2	NA	NA	ASSVAGANYGYT
TRBV20-1	TRBJ1-1	NA	TRBD1	SASKMAQGANTEAF
TRBV14	TRBJ2-6	NA	NA	ASSQRVGLSGSGANVLT
TRBV27	TRBJ1-2	NA	TRBD1	ASKPGQGNGYT
TRBV5-1	TRBJ1-4	NA	TRBD1	ASSQGQVANEKLF
TRBV11-3	TRBJ2-1	NA	TRBD2	ASSLLASGSEQF
TRBV9	TRBJ2-3	NA	TRBD2	ASSPGTSGYTSTDTQY
TRBV13	TRBJ2-7	once	TRBD2	ASSSWGRAGGYEQY
TRBV30	TRBJ2-7	NA	NA	AWDRGGGYEQY
TRBV7-3	TRBJ2-1	many	TRBD2	ASSPRLAAYNEQF
TRBV4-2	TRBJ1-3	NA	TRBD1	ASSQDTGGTGNTIY
TRBV30	TRBJ1-2	NA	TRBD1	AWSGTGRHGYT
TRBV6-1	TRBJ2-1	NA	NA	ASSEQGRLNNEQF
TRBV7-9	TRBJ2-2	NA	TRBD1	ASSSDRDTGELF
TRBV6-2/TRBV6-3	TRBJ1-2	NA	NA	ASSDQGQGYGYT
TRBV2	TRBJ2-2	NA	NA	ASSEFTGENTGELF
TRBV6-1	TRBJ2-7	few	TRBD2	ASSEDGAGEPYYEQY
TRBV5-1	TRBJ1-5	NA	NA	ASSYGTHSNQPQH
TRBV7-9	TRBJ1-4	many	NA	ASSLQSTNEKLF
TRBV29-1	TRBJ1-5	NA	NA	SVGDNQPQH
TRBV5-1	TRBJ1-1	NA	TRBD1	ASSPEYRGRAEAF